This TCR beta chain was recorded in a study of T cell responses to AZD1222 COVID-19 vaccine. Study outcomes and limitations: Unmutated variant regions are reportedly the target of nearly half of TCRs that are spike-specific. Dominant CD4 TCR responses targeted spike regions 160-218 and 743-854. Spike-specific TCR breadth and depth grew following two AZD1222 doses. Donors were chiefly white British, with a greater number of females, and clonal diversity was perhaps underestimated.

Regarding this clone: The target antigen is unknown.

Profiling relied on immunoSEQ multiplex PCR, and the TCRdb table lists in-frame clones only, not all of them. The data contain under 150,000 clones, approximately 80% of them singletons. CDR3 length: 17 residues. CDR1 is SGHRS, CDR2 YFSETQ, per germline. V dropped 0 bases and J dropped 7; count of bases not matched to a gene: 10. The chain recombines TRBV5-1 with TRBJ1-6; TRBD1 aligns across 7 bases. Sample: peripheral blood, taken 28 days after the second AZD1222 dose. The TCR comes from an adult who received the AZD1222 COVID-19 vaccine. DNA for the CDR3: TGCGCCAGCAGCTTGGATGCCTGGGACAGATCAAATTCACCCCTCCACTTT. Translation gives CASSLDAWDRSNSPLHF.